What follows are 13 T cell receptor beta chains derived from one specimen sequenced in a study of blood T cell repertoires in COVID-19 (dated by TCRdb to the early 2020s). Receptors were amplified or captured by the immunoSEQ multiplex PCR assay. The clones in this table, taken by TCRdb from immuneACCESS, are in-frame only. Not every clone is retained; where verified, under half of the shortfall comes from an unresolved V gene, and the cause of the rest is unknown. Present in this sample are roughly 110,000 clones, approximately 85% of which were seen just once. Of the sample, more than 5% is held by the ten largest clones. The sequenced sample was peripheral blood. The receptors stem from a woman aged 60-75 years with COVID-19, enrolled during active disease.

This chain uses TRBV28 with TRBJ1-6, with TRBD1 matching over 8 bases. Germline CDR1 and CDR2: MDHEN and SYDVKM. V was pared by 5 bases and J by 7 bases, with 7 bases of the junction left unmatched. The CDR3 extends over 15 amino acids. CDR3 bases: TGTGCCAGCAGTCCATCGACAGGGGAAAATTCACCCCTCCACTTT. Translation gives CASSPSTGENSPLHF. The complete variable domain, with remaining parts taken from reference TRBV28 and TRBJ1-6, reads DVKVTQSSRYLVKRTGEKVFLECVQDMDHENMFWYRQDPGLGLRLIYFSYDVKMKEKGDIPEGYSVSREKKERFSLILESASTNQTSMYLCASSPSTGENSPLHFGNGTRLTVT.

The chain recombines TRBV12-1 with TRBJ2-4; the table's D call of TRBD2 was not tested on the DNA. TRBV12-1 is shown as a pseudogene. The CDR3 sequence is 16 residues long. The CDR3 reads CASSPPWRGAKNIQYF. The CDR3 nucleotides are TGTGCCAGCAGCCCGCCGTGGCGGGGAGCCAAAAACATTCAGTACTTC.

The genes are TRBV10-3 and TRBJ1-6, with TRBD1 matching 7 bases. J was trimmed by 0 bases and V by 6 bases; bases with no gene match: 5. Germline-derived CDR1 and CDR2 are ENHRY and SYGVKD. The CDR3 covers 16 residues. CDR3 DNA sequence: TGTGCCATCAGGGAGACAGGGAGCTCCTATAATTCACCCCTCCACTTT. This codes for CAIRETGSSYNSPLHF.

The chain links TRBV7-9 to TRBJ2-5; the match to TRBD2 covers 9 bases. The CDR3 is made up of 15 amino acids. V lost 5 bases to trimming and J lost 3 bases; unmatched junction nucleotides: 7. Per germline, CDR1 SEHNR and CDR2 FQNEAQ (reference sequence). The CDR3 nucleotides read TGTGCCAGCAGCCCCCGACTAGCGGTTAAAGAGACCCAGTACTTC. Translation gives CASSPRLAVKETQYF.

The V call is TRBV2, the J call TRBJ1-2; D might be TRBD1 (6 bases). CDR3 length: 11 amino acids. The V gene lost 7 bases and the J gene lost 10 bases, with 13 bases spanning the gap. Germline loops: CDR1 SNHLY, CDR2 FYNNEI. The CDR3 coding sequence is TGTGCCAGCAACCTCGGGACACTCTACACCTTC. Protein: CASNLGTLYTF.

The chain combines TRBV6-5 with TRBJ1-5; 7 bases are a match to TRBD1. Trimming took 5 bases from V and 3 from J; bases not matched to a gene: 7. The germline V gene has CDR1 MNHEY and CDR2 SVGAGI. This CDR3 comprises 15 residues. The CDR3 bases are TGTGCCAGCAGTCTGGGCAGGGGGTTCAATCAGCCCCAGCATTTT. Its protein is CASSLGRGFNQPQHF.

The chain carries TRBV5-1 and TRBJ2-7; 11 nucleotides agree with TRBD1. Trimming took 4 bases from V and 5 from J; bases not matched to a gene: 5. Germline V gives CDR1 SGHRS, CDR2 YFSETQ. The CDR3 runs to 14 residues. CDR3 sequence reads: CASSTLDRGHEQYF. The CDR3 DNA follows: TGCGCCAGCAGCACCCTGGACAGGGGGCACGAGCAGTACTTC.

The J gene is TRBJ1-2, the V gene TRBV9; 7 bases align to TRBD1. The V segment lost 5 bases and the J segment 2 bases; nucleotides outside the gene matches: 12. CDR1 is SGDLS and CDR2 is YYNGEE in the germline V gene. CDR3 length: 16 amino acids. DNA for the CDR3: TGTGCCAGCAGTCGACAGGGAGATCCTTCCAACTATGGCTACACCTTC. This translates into CASSRQGDPSNYGYTF.

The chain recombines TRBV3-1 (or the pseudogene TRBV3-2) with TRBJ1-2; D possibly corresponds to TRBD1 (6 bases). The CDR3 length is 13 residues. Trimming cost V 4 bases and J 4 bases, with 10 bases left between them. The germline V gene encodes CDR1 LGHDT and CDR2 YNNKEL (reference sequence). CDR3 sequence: CASSRTGSYGYTF. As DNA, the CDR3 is TGTGCCAGCAGCCGTACAGGGTCCTATGGCTACACCTTC.

The CDR3 is CSVEAGTSGGVIQYEQYF. The CDR3 bases are TGCAGCGTTGAAGCCGGGACTAGCGGGGGGGTAATACAGTACGAGCAGTACTTC. This chain connects TRBV29-1 to TRBJ2-7; 16 nucleotides line up with TRBD2. The CDR3 contains 18 residues. Germline V gene lookup returns CDR1 SQVTM and CDR2 ANQGSEA. The J segment lost 4 bases and the V segment lost 1 base, leaving 10 bases of the junction unmatched.

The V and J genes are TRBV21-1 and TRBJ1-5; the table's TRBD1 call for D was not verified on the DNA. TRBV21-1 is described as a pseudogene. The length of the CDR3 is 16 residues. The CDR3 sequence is CASSKQDRGHNQPQHF. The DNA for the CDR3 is TGTGCCAGCAGCAAACAGGACAGGGGTCACAATCAGCCCCAGCATTTT.

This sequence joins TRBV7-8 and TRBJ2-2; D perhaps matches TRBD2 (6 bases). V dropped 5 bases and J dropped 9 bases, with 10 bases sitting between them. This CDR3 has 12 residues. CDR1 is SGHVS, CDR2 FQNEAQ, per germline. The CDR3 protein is CASSPRGRELFF. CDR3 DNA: TGTGCCAGCAGCCCGCGGGGACGGGAGCTGTTTTTT.

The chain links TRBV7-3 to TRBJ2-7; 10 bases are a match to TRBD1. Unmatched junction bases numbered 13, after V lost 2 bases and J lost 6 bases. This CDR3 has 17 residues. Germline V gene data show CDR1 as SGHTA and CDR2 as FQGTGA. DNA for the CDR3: TGTGCCAGCAGCTTAGACCCTACCGGGACAGGGGTAGTCGAGCAGTACTTC. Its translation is CASSLDPTGTGVVEQYF.